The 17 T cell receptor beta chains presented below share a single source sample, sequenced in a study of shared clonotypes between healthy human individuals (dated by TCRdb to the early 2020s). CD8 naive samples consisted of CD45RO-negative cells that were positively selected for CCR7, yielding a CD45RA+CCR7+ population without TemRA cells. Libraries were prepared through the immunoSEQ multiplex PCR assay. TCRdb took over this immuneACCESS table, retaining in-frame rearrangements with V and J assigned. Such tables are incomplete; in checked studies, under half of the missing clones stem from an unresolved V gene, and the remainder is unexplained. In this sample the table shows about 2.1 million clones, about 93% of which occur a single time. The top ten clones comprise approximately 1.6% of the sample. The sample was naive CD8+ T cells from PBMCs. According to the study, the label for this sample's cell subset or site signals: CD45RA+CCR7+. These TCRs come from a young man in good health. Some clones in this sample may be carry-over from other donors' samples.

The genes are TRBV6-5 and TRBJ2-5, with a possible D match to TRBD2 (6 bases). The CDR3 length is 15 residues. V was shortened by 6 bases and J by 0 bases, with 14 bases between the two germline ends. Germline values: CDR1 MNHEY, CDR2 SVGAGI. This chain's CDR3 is CASSMELADQETQYF. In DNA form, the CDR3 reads TGTGCCAGCAGCATGGAATTAGCGGACCAAGAGACCCAGTACTTC.

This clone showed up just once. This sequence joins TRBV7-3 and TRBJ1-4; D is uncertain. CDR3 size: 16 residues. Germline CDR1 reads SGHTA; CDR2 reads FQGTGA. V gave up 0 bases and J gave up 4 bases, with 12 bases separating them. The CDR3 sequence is CASSLTNGRNNEKLFF. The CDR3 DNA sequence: TGTGCCAGCAGCTTAACTAACGGGCGGAATAATGAAAAACTGTTTTTT.

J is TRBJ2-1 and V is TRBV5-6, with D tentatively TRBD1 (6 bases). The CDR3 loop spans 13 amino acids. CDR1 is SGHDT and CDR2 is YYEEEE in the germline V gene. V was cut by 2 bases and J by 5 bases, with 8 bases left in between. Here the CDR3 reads CASSLQGNNEQFF. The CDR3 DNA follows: TGTGCCAGCAGCTTACAGGGTAACAATGAGCAGTTCTTC.

The CDR3 here is CASSQDSEELFF. Here the CDR3 DNA reads TGCGCCAGCAGCCAAGATTCGGAGGAGCTGTTTTTT. This chain joins TRBV4-1 and TRBJ2-2; no reliable D call. The CDR3 runs to 12 residues. CDR1 and CDR2 from the germline V gene are MGHRA and YSYEKL. Trimming shortened V by 0 bases and J by 10 bases, and 6 bases separated the two germline ends.

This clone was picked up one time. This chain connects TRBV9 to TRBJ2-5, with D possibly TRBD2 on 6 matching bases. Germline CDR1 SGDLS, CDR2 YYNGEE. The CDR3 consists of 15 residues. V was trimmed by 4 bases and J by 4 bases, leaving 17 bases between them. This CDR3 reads CASSSTGTLGETQYF. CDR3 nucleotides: TGTGCCAGCAGCTCCACCGGGACTCTGGGAGAGACCCAGTACTTC.

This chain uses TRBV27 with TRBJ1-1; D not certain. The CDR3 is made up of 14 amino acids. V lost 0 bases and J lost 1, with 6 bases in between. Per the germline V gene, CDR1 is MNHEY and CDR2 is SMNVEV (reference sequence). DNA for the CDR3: TGTGCCAGCAGTTTATCAGGGAAGAACACTGAAGCTTTCTTT. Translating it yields CASSLSGKNTEAFF.

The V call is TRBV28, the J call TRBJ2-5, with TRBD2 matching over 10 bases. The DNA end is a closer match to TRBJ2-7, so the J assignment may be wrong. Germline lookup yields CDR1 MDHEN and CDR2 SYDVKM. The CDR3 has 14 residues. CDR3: CASRSRTSGYEQYF. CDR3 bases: TGTGCCAGCCGATCGAGGACTAGCGGCTACGAGCAGTACTTC.

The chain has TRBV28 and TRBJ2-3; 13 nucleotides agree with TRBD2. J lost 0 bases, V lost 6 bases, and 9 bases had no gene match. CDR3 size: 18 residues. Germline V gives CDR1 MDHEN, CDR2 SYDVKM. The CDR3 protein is CASSRLAGGRTSTDTQYF. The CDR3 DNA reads TGTGCCAGCAGCCGACTAGCGGGAGGCCGGACTAGCACAGATACGCAGTATTTT.

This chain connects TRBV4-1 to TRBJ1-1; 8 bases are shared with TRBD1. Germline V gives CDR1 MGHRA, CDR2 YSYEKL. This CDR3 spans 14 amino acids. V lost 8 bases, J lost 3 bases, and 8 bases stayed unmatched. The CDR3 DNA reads TGCGCCAGCGCCCCGGGACAGGTCTACACTGAAGCTTTCTTT. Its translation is CASAPGQVYTEAFF.

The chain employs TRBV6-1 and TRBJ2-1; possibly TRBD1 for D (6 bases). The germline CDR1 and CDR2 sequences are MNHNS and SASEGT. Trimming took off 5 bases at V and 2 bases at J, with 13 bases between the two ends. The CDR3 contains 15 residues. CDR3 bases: TGTGCCAGCAGTCCGACAGGCGGAACCTACAATGAGCAGTTCTTC. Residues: CASSPTGGTYNEQFF.

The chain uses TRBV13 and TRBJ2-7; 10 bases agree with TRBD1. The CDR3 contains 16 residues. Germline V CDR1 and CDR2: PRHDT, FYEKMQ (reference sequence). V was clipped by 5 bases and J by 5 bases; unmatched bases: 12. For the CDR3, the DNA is TGTGCCAGCAGCCCCAGCCCCGGACAGGGGGTTGACGAGCAGTACTTC. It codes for CASSPSPGQGVDEQYF. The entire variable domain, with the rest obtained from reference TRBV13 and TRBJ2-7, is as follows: AAGVIQSPRHLIKEKRETATLKCYPIPRHDTVYWYQQGPGQDPQFLISFYEKMQSDKGSIPDRFSAQQFSDYHSELNMSSLELGDSALYFCASSPSPGQGVDEQYFGPGTRLTVT.

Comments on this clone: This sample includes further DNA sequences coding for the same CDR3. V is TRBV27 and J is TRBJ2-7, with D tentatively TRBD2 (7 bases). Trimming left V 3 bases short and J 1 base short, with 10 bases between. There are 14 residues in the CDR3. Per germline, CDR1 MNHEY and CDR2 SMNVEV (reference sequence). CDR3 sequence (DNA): TGTGCCAGCAGTTTTGCGGGGGCGTCCTACGAGCAGTACTTC. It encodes CASSFAGASYEQYF.

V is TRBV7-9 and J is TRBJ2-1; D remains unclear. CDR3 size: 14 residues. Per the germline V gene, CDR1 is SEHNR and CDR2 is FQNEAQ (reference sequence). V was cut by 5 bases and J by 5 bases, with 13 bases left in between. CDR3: CASSLQSRDNEQFF. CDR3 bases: TGTGCCAGCAGCCTACAGTCTAGGGACAATGAGCAGTTCTTC.

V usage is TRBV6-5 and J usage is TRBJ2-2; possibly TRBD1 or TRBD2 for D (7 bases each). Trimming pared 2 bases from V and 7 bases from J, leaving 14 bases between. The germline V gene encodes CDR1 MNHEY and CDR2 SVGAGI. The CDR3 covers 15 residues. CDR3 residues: CASSYGRGRGGELFF. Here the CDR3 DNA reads TGTGCCAGCAGTTACGGGAGGGGGCGAGGCGGGGAGCTGTTTTTT.

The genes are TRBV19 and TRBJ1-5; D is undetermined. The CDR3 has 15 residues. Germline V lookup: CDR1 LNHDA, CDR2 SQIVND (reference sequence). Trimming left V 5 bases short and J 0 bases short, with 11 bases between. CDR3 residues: CASSPFDHSNQPQHF. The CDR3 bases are TGTGCCAGTAGTCCTTTTGACCATAGCAATCAGCCCCAGCATTTT.

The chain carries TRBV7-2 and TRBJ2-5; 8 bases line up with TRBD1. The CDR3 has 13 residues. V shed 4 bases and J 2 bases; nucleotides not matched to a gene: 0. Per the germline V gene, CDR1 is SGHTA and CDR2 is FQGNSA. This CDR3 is CASSWTGQETQYF. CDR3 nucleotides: TGTGCCAGCAGCTGGACAGGGCAAGAGACCCAGTACTTC.

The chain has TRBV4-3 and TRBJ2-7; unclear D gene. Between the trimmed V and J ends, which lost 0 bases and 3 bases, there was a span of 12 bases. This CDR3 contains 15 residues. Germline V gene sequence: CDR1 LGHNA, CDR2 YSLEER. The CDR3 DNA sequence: TGCGCCAGCAGCCAAGATCTAGGGAAGGGCTACGAGCAGTACTTC. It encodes CASSQDLGKGYEQYF.